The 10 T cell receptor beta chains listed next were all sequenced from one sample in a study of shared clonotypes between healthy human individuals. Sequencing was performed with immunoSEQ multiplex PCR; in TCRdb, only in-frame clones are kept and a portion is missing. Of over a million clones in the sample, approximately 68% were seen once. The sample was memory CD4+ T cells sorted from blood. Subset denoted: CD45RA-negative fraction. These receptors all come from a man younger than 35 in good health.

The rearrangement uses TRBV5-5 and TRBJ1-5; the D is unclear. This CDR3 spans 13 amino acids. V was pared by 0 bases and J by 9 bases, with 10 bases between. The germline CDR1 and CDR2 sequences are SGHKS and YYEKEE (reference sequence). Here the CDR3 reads CASSLELLRPQHF. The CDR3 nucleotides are TGTGCCAGCAGCTTGGAACTCCTCCGGCCCCAGCATTTT.

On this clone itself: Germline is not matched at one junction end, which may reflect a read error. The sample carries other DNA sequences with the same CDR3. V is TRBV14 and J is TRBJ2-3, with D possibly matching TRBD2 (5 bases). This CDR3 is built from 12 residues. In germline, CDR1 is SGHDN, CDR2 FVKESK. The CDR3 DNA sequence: TGTGCCAGCAGTCAAGGAGGAGATACGCAGTATTTT. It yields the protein CASSQGGDTQYF.

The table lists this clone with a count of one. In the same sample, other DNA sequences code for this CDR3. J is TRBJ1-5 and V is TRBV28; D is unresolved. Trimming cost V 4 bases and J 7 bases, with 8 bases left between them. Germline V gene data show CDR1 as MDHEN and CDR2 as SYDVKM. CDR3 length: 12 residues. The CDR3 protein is CASSSPPQPQHF. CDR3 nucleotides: TGTGCCAGCAGTTCCCCTCCGCAGCCCCAGCATTTT.

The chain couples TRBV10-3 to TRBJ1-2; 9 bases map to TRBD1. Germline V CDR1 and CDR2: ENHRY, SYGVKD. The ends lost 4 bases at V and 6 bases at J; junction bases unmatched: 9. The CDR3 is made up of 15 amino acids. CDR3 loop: CAISASGQGEDGYTF. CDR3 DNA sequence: TGTGCCATCAGTGCCTCGGGACAGGGAGAGGATGGCTACACCTTC.

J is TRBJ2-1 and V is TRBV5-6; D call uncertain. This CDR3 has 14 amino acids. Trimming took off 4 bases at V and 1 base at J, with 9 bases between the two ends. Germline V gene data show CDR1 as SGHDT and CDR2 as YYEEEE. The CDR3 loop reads CASSGRDSYNEQFF. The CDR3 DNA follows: TGTGCCAGCAGCGGCCGTGATTCCTACAATGAGCAGTTCTTC.

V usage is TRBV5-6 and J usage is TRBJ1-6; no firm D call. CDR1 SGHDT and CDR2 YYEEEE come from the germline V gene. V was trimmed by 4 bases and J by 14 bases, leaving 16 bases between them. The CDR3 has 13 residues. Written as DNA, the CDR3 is TGTGCCAGCAGCCCCACCGGGAGGAGGGCCCTCCACTTT. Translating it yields CASSPTGRRALHF.

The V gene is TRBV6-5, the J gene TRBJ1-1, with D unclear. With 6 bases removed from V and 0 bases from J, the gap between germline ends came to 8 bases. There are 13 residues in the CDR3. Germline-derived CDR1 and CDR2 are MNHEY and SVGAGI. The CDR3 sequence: CASSLGLNTEAFF. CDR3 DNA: TGTGCCAGCAGCCTTGGGTTGAACACTGAAGCTTTCTTT.

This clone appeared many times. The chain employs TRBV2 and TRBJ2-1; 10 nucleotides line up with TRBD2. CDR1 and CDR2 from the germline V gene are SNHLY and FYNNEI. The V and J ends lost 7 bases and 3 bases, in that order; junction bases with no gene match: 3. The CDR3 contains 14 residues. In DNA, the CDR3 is TGTGCCAGCACAATAGCGGGAGGCTACAATGAGCAGTTCTTC. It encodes CASTIAGGYNEQFF.

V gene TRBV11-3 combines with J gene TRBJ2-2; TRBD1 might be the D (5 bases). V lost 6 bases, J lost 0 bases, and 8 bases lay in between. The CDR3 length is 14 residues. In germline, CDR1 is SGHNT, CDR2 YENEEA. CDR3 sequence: CASSLQANTGELFF. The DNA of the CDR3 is TGTGCCAGCAGTTTACAGGCGAACACCGGGGAGCTGTTTTTT.

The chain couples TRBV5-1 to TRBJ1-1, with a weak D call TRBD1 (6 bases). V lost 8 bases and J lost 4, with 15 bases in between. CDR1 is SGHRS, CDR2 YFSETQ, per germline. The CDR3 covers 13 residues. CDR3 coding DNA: TGCGCCAGTTCGACAGGACTGGCCACTGAAGCTTTCTTT. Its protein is CASSTGLATEAFF.